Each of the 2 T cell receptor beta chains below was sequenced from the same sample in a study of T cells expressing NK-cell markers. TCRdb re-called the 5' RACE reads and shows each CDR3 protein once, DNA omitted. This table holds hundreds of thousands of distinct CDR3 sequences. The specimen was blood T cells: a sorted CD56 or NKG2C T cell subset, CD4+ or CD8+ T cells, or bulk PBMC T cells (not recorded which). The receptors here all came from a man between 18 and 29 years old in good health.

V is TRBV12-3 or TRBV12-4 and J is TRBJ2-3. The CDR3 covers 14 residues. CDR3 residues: CASSVGRITDTQYF.

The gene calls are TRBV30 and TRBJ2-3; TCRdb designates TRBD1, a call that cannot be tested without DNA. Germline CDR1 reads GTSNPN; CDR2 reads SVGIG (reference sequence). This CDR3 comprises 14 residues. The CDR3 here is CASTRGQGRGTQYF.